This T cell receptor beta chain was captured by sequencing in a study of neurological immune-mediated disorders. This clonotype was counted ten times or more. The CDR3 contains 15 residues. The V and J ends lost 7 bases and 0 bases respectively, with 10 bases between them. Per the germline V gene, CDR1 is LNHNV and CDR2 is YYDKDF (reference sequence). MiXCR was run by TCRdb on the 5' RACE reads, yielding one entry per CDR3 protein. The table records 80,000 to 100,000 distinct CDR3 sequences, around 3.5% of them present only once. The source material was PBMCs. The chain employs TRBV15 and TRBJ2-6; D remains ambiguous. This sequence was found in a woman aged 45 to 65 with multiple sclerosis. Here the CDR3 reads CATIKRLSGANVLTF. Written as DNA, the CDR3 is TGTGCCACCATAAAACGTCTCTCTGGGGCCAACGTCCTGACTTTC.